These 15 T cell receptor beta chains share one sample of origin, sequenced in a study of blood T cell repertoires in COVID-19. Sequenced by immunoSEQ multiplex PCR; TCRdb stores in-frame clones only, minus some. The sample records about 140,000 clones, almost 85% being singletons. Sequences were obtained from PBMCs or T cells enriched from blood (not recorded which). Every receptor here comes from a man aged 40-55 years with acute COVID-19.

J is TRBJ2-5 and V is TRBV7-2; a weak D match, TRBD2 (5 bases). CDR3 length equals 14 residues. Germline CDR1 SGHTA, CDR2 FQGNSA. The ends were cut back, 3 bases at V and 4 bases at J, with 12 bases in the middle. Here the CDR3 DNA reads TGTGCCAGCAGCTTGGGGAGCGTAGGAGAGACCCAGTACTTC. It codes for CASSLGSVGETQYF.

J is TRBJ1-5 and V is TRBV28, with D maybe TRBD1 (6 bases). From germline, CDR1 is MDHEN and CDR2 SYDVKM. This CDR3 has 16 amino acids. Trimming stripped 6 bases from V and 2 bases from J, with 17 bases between. CDR3 DNA sequence: TGTGCCAGCAGCCCCGGGGGGGGCGATGGCAATCAGCCCCAGCATTTT. Translation gives CASSPGGGDGNQPQHF.

J is TRBJ2-6 and V is TRBV19; no clear D. The CDR3 is 16 residues long. CDR1 and CDR2 from the germline V gene are LNHDA and SQIVND (reference sequence). V lost 4 bases and J 0 bases, leaving 10 bases between the germline ends. For the CDR3, the DNA is TGTGCCAGTAGTACCCCCCGAGGCTCTGGGGCCAACGTCCTGACTTTC. Protein: CASSTPRGSGANVLTF.

CDR3 protein: CASSESLAGRTDTQYF. The CDR3 coding sequence is TGTGCCAGCAGTGAGAGCCTAGCGGGCCGCACAGATACGCAGTATTTT. J is TRBJ2-3 and V is TRBV25-1; 8 positions agree with TRBD2. CDR3 length equals 16 residues. V shed 3 bases, J shed 1 base, and the junction held 6 bases outside the gene matches. CDR1 MGHDK and CDR2 SYGVNS come from the germline V gene. The full variable domain, completed using reference TRBV25-1 and TRBJ2-3, is EADIYQTPRYLVIGTGKKITLECSQTMGHDKMYWYQQDPGMELHLIHYSYGVNSTEKGDLSSESTVSRIRTEHFPLTLESARPSHTSQYLCASSESLAGRTDTQYFGPGTRLTVL.

This sequence joins TRBV19 and TRBJ2-7; 7 bases are a match to TRBD1. The V gene end was trimmed by 4 bases and the J gene end by 2 bases; junction bases not matched to a gene: 2. Germline V lookup: CDR1 LNHDA, CDR2 SQIVND (reference sequence). This CDR3 contains 13 residues. The CDR3, as DNA: TGTGCCAGTAGTACCAGGGGGACCTACGAGCAGTACTTC. Its protein is CASSTRGTYEQYF.

This chain joins TRBV6-5 and TRBJ2-7; maybe TRBD2 (7 bases). This CDR3 has 15 amino acids. Germline assignment: CDR1 MNHEY and CDR2 SVGAGI. With 6 bases removed from V and 4 bases from J, the gap between germline ends came to 19 bases. CDR3 amino acids: CASRNGGPAGYEQYF. In DNA, the CDR3 is TGTGCCAGCAGAAACGGGGGGCCAGCAGGATACGAGCAGTACTTC.

This clone is a singleton in its sample. The chain employs TRBV28 and TRBJ1-2; D is unresolved. The V end was cut by 6 bases, the J end by 0 bases, with 11 bases between. The V gene's germline CDR1 is MDHEN and CDR2 SYDVKM. This CDR3 has 14 residues. CDR3 sequence reads: CASSPPVSNYGYTF. The CDR3 DNA follows: TGTGCCAGCAGCCCCCCCGTGTCTAACTATGGCTACACCTTC.

The chain uses TRBV7-9 and TRBJ1-2; D is unclear. The V gene lost 5 bases and the J gene lost 0 bases, with 10 bases spanning the gap. Germline CDR1 and CDR2: SEHNR and FQNEAQ (reference sequence). This CDR3 spans 14 amino acids. CDR3 protein: CASSADNTNYGYTF. In nucleotides, the CDR3 is TGTGCCAGCAGCGCCGACAACACTAACTATGGCTACACCTTC.

V is TRBV30 and J is TRBJ2-7; 8 bases line up with TRBD2. V shed 0 bases and J 1 base; nucleotides not matched to a gene: 2. From germline, CDR1 is GTSNPN and CDR2 SVGIG (reference sequence). The CDR3 contains 14 residues. CDR3 coding DNA: TGTGCCTGGAGTGTTGCGGGGGGATCCTACGAGCAGTACTTC. This gives the protein CAWSVAGGSYEQYF.

The chain recombines TRBV28 with TRBJ1-2; tentative D call: TRBD1 (5 bases). In germline, CDR1 is MDHEN, CDR2 SYDVKM. This CDR3 region has 14 residues. The V end lost 6 bases, the J end lost 2 bases, and 13 bases lay between the germline ends. CDR3 nucleotide sequence: TGTGCCAGCAGACTGGGCGGGGGGAACTATGGCTACACCTTC. Its translation is CASRLGGGNYGYTF.

The genes are TRBV6-2 or TRBV6-3 and TRBJ2-3; 7 bases line up with TRBD2. From germline, CDR1 is MNHEY and CDR2 SVGEGT. J was trimmed by 2 bases and V by 6 bases; bases with no gene match: 5. CDR3 length: 14 residues. The CDR3 here is CASSRLAPTDTQYF. The CDR3 bases are TGTGCCAGCAGCCGACTAGCCCCCACAGATACGCAGTATTTT.

The chain is built from TRBV30 and TRBJ2-3; a possible D gene is TRBD2 (5 bases). The germline V gene encodes CDR1 GTSNPN and CDR2 SVGIG (reference sequence). Trimming removed 3 bases at V and 3 bases at J, with 13 bases between. The CDR3 covers 14 residues. For the CDR3, the DNA is TGTGCCTGGAGCCCCTGGCCGGGGACAGATACGCAGTATTTT. Translation gives CAWSPWPGTDTQYF.

The rearrangement joins TRBV19 to TRBJ2-2; D is uncertain. V was clipped by 9 bases and J by 0 bases, with 17 bases between them. Germline assignment: CDR1 LNHDA and CDR2 SQIVND (reference sequence). There are 16 residues in the CDR3. The CDR3: CASLRGPHANTGELFF. The DNA for the CDR3 is TGTGCCAGCCTAAGAGGTCCCCACGCGAACACCGGGGAGCTGTTTTTT. Complete variable domain (other parts from reference TRBV19 and TRBJ2-2): DGGITQSPKYLFRKEGQNVTLSCEQNLNHDAMYWYRQDPGQGLRLIYYSQIVNDFQKGDIAEGYSVSREKKESFPLTVTSAQKNPTAFYLCASLRGPHANTGELFFGEGSRLTVL.

This clone has a handful of counts. The V call is TRBV10-3, the J call TRBJ1-4, with 9 bases identical to TRBD1. Germline V CDR1 and CDR2: ENHRY, SYGVKD. J was trimmed by 0 bases and V by 9 bases; bases with no gene match: 5. The CDR3 extends over 15 amino acids. Written as DNA, the CDR3 is TGTGCCATAGGACAGGGGACCTCAACTAATGAAAAACTGTTTTTT. It is translated as CAIGQGTSTNEKLFF.

The chain couples TRBV27 to TRBJ2-7, with a possible D match to TRBD2 (7 bases). V lost 6 bases and J 4 bases, leaving 16 bases between the germline ends. Germline CDR1 MNHEY, CDR2 SMNVEV (reference sequence). The CDR3 length is 14 residues. The DNA for the CDR3 is TGTGCCAGCAGGGGAGGGGGGAGGAATTACGAGCAGTACTTC. As protein: CASRGGGRNYEQYF.